This T cell receptor (beta chain) was recovered during a study of cytomegalovirus exposure and HLA in healthy donors. Regarding the study as a whole: V- and J-gene trimming of TCR beta was linked (in a later analysis) to a missense DCLRE1C variant. Altogether, about 160 TCR beta chains were recorded as cytomegalovirus-associated.

For this clone: Its antigen remains unidentified.

In the PCR, 60 Vbeta and 13 Jbeta primers were used. Assay: immunoSEQ multiplex PCR; the TCRdb copy retains only in-frame clones and omits some. The table lists about 34,000 clones. The V gene's germline CDR1 is SGHKS and CDR2 YYEKEE (reference sequence). This CDR3 region has 15 residues. V lost 4 bases, J lost 2 bases, and 9 bases stayed unmatched. The chain has TRBV5-5 and TRBJ2-7; 7 bases are shared with TRBD1. This sequence originates from a human donor in good health. Sequences were obtained from PBMCs. The CDR3 DNA follows: TGTGCCAGCAGCATCGGACAGGCTCTCCCCTACGAGCAGTACTTC. This encodes CASSIGQALPYEQYF.